This T cell receptor (beta chain) was identified during a study of CD8 T cells in ankylosing spondylitis. This clonotype was picked up a small number of times. Scientists made TCR beta libraries using quantitative 5'-RACE with molecular barcodes. TCRdb recomputed calls from the 5' RACE reads with MiXCR, one row per CDR3 protein. The table has some 30,000 distinct CDR3 sequences, 14% seen once; the top ten hold less than 45%. Germline loops: CDR1 MNHNS, CDR2 SASEGT. This CDR3 contains 12 residues. Deletions cut 1 base from V and 6 bases from J, with 7 bases between. Sequenced input: blood. The receptor's source is a male donor with ankylosing spondylitis or in good health (not recorded which). This chain links TRBV6-1 with TRBJ2-7; unclear D gene. The CDR3 DNA reads as TGTGCCAGCAGTGAAGTAGTTCTCGAGCAGTACTTC. Its translation: CASSEVVLEQYF.